A selection of T cell receptor beta chains follows, all from one sample in a study of CD8 T cells in ankylosing spondylitis. MiXCR was run by TCRdb on the 5' RACE reads, yielding one entry per CDR3 protein. Of about 30,000 distinct CDR3 sequences listed, 5.3% are singletons. Sequencing used blood, either unsorted or a sorted T cell fraction (not recorded which). The receptors derive from a female donor with ankylosing spondylitis or in good health (not recorded which). Both conserved end residues are trimmed from each CDR3. The order of the fields is J gene, clone size, V gene, CDR3 protein. Part of the rows lack a size; the others show once, few, many or a class for expanded clones.

TRBJ1-2 | many | TRBV9 | ASSVAATEYGYT
TRBJ2-1 | many | TRBV9 | ASSVSTSGAYNEQF
TRBJ1-1 | many | TRBV9 | ASSSSSGGTEAF
TRBJ2-3 | many | TRBV9 | ASSLEERPTDTQY
TRBJ2-7 | many | TRBV9 | ASSPRLAGGNEQY
TRBJ1-2 | many | TRBV9 | ASSLRTETNYGYT
TRBJ2-7 | many | TRBV9 | ASSPTGIAIYEQY
TRBJ1-4 | many | TRBV9 | ASSAHPGGEKLF
TRBJ1-4 | many | TRBV9 | ASSVWDVATNEKLF
TRBJ1-6 | . | TRBV9 | ASSVADTGNSPLH
TRBJ2-7 | many | TRBV9 | ASSVAAYPGQGPYEQY
TRBJ1-5 | many | TRBV9 | ASSADPNSNQPQH
TRBJ1-3 | many | TRBV9 | ASSVSPPGQISGNTIY
TRBJ2-7 | . | TRBV9 | ASSVDLGTAYEQY
TRBJ1-2 | many | TRBV9 | ASSLDRVGGYT
TRBJ2-7 | many | TRBV9 | ASSPQGLGYEQY
TRBJ2-3 | many | TRBV9 | ASSATSGTGLTDTQY
TRBJ1-1 | medium-sized | TRBV9 | ASSPRDRNTEAF
TRBJ2-3 | many | TRBV9 | ASSVVEGGPTDTQY
TRBJ1-4 | many | TRBV9 | ASSKGATGVIANEKLF
TRBJ2-2 | many | TRBV9 | ASTLRGTNTGELF
TRBJ1-1 | many | TRBV9 | ASSSTPTPGRREAF
TRBJ2-1 | . | TRBV9 | ASSVSQGAYNEQF
TRBJ1-3 | many | TRBV9 | ASSADVGQNSGNTIY
TRBJ2-7 | many | TRBV9 | ASSVGGQGNHEQY
TRBJ1-2 | many | TRBV9 | ASSVGDREDYGYT
TRBJ2-7 | many | TRBV9 | ASSYTGSSYEQY
TRBJ2-1 | many | TRBV9 | ASSETTFYNEQF
TRBJ1-3 | . | TRBV9 | ASSVTGTGNTIY
TRBJ2-5 | few | TRBV9 | ASSPPGRGQETQY
TRBJ2-1 | many | TRBV9 | ASSVVYGTSNEQF
TRBJ2-5 | many | TRBV9 | ASSVGRGRAPETQY
TRBJ1-2 | many | TRBV9 | ASSVDGQYGYT
TRBJ1-1 | medium-sized | TRBV9 | ASSVVSGATYTEAF
TRBJ2-5 | . | TRBV9 | ASSVELGGQETQY
TRBJ2-2 | many | TRBV9 | ASSVETSVSGELF
TRBJ2-7 | many | TRBV9 | ASSASGTGVFYEQY
TRBJ2-7 | . | TRBV9 | ASSVGPSGRASYEQY
TRBJ1-1 | many | TRBV9 | ASSARDRGRDTEAF
TRBJ2-1 | many | TRBV6-4 | ASRIISNNEQF
TRBJ2-4 | few | TRBV9 | ASSVGVQGDKNIQY
TRBJ1-6 | many | TRBV9 | ASSDTGTGAGALH
TRBJ2-2 | many | TRBV9 | ASSELTAGGPGELF
TRBJ1-6 | many | TRBV9 | ASSPSLHNSPLH
TRBJ2-2 | many | TRBV9 | ASSVDGFSGELF
TRBJ2-7 | many | TRBV29-1 | SVDNRRYEQY
TRBJ2-1 | many | TRBV9 | ASSVVSATGNEQF
TRBJ1-3 | many | TRBV9 | ASSPGTGFSGNTIY
TRBJ2-5 | . | TRBV9 | ASSVGLVKETQY
TRBJ2-4 | medium-sized | TRBV9 | ASSVVGGRENIQY
TRBJ2-1 | many | TRBV6-5 | ASSYPLGGIITYNEQF
TRBJ2-3 | many | TRBV9 | ASSAVFADTQY
TRBJ1-1 | many | TRBV9 | ASSKDRGKAF
TRBJ2-6 | many | TRBV9 | ASSVVGATGANVLT